This T cell receptor beta chain was sequenced during a study of OX40 agonist ivuxolimab in advanced cancers. Background on the study: Dose-escalation patients suffered from hepatocellular carcinoma, melanoma, renal cell or head and neck cancer. Males comprised around 78% of the group, whose mean age was around 62 years (range roughly 23 to 80).

Individuals having autoimmune disease history or systemic immunosuppression were not enrolled. Clones were sequenced by immunoSEQ multiplex PCR, and TCRdb holds only the in-frame ones, with some missing. The sample has 74,000 or so clones, 90% to 95% seen once. The CDR3 sequence is 15 residues long. CDR1 and CDR2 (germline): MDHEN, SYDVKM. V lost 4 bases, J lost 12 bases, and 11 bases stayed unmatched. The material was CD4+ or CD8+ T cells sorted from blood, obtained in a trial of the OX40 agonist ivuxolimab. The gene calls are TRBV28 and TRBJ2-1; TRBD2 matches at 11 bases. The TCR was taken from an adult with an advanced solid tumor such as melanoma, head and neck, liver or kidney cancer. The CDR3 loop is CASSSTGLAGGGQFF. As DNA, the CDR3 is TGTGCCAGCAGTTCCACAGGACTAGCGGGTGGGGGGCAGTTCTTC.